The 20 T cell receptor beta chains below come from one sample, sequenced in a study of cytomegalovirus exposure and HLA in healthy donors. It was with 60 Vbeta and 13 Jbeta primers that the PCR ran. Clones were read by immunoSEQ multiplex PCR, and TCRdb kept only the in-frame ones, dropping some. The profile covers 200,000 or so clones, with 78% appearing a single time and under 7% taken by the ten largest. The source material was PBMCs. All receptors derive from a woman aged 30 to 39 in good health and CMV-seropositive.

To note about this clone: The DNA is omitted, as the CDR3 cannot be located on it reliably, and the CDR3 follows TCRdb's listing. The chain joins TRBV6-6 to TRBJ1-4; the D call TRBD1 from the table was never checked on the DNA. The CDR3 has 16 amino acids, counting both end residues. The V gene's germline CDR1 is MNHNY and CDR2 SVGAGI (reference sequence). CDR3 in amino acids: CASNYVQVPLWEKLFF.

CDR3 nucleotides: TGTGCCAGCAGTGAATGGCAGGCCACCTACGAGCAGTACTTC. It yields the protein CASSEWQATYEQYF. The chain combines TRBV6-1 with TRBJ2-7; no clear D. Per germline, CDR1 MNHNS and CDR2 SASEGT. The CDR3 contains 14 residues. Between the trimmed V and J ends, which lost 2 bases and 2 bases, there was a span of 10 bases.

V and J are TRBV4-2 and TRBJ2-6, with D unresolved. There are 16 residues in the CDR3. Per the germline V gene, CDR1 is LGHNA and CDR2 is YNFKEQ. V was clipped by 1 base and J by 0 bases, with 7 bases between them. CDR3 in amino acids: CASSQGPNSGANVLTF. The CDR3 nucleotides are TGTGCCAGCAGCCAAGGGCCAAACTCTGGGGCCAACGTCCTGACTTTC.

The chain carries TRBV27 and TRBJ2-7; TRBD1 matches 7 bases. Germline lookup yields CDR1 MNHEY and CDR2 SMNVEV (reference sequence). V lost 7 bases, J lost 6 bases, and 9 bases stayed unmatched. There are 13 residues in the CDR3. The CDR3: CASKRQGELEQYF. The DNA of the CDR3 is TGTGCCAGCAAGCGGCAGGGGGAACTCGAGCAGTACTTC.

V is TRBV5-1 and J is TRBJ2-2; 9 bases are shared with TRBD2. CDR1 SGHRS and CDR2 YFSETQ come from the germline V gene. This CDR3 region has 14 residues. The ends lost 3 bases at V and 6 bases at J; junction bases unmatched: 3. CDR3 nucleotides: TGCGCCAGCAGCTCGACTAGCGGCGCCGGGGAGCTGTTTTTT. Its translation: CASSSTSGAGELFF. The full variable domain, completed using reference TRBV5-1 and TRBJ2-2, is KAGVTQTPRYLIKTRGQQVTLSCSPISGHRSVSWYQQTPGQGLQFLFEYFSETQRNKGNFPGRFSGRQFSNSRSEMNVSTLELGDSALYLCASSSTSGAGELFFGEGSRLTVL.

The genes are TRBV6-4 and TRBJ2-1; 7 bases are a match to TRBD1. In germline, CDR1 is MRHNA, CDR2 SNTAGT. J was trimmed by 9 bases and V by 6 bases; bases with no gene match: 8. There are 13 residues in the CDR3. CDR3 sequence reads: CASRPEGAGEQFF. CDR3 coding DNA: TGTGCCAGCAGGCCCGAGGGGGCGGGTGAGCAGTTCTTC.

Remarks on this clone: Other DNA sequences of this sample code for an identical CDR3. The DNA for the CDR3 is TGTGCCAGCACCCCGGGGGTAGGACAGGCCGAGACCCAGTACTTC. It codes for CASTPGVGQAETQYF. The gene calls are TRBV7-8 and TRBJ2-5; D possibly corresponds to TRBD1 (7 bases). The V end was cut by 7 bases, the J end by 5 bases, with 20 bases between. This CDR3 is 15 amino acids long. Germline V gene data show CDR1 as SGHVS and CDR2 as FQNEAQ.

This clone was observed once. This rearrangement joins TRBV2 to TRBJ1-5, with 8 bases identical to TRBD1. CDR1 is SNHLY and CDR2 is FYNNEI in the germline V gene. This CDR3 contains 15 residues. The V and J ends lost 7 bases and 4 bases, in that order; junction bases with no gene match: 9. CDR3 sequence: CASINEQGGNQPQHF. Written as DNA, the CDR3 is TGTGCCAGCATTAATGAACAGGGGGGTAATCAGCCCCAGCATTTT.

The chain links TRBV10-1 to TRBJ2-7; TRBD1 is a possible D gene (5 bases). The length of the CDR3 is 12 residues. The V gene's germline CDR1 is WNHNN and CDR2 SYGVQD (reference sequence). Trimming shortened V by 4 bases and J by 5 bases, and 9 bases separated the two germline ends. CDR3 amino acids: CASSGQMNEQYF. CDR3 coding DNA: TGCGCCAGCAGTGGACAGATGAACGAGCAGTACTTC.

The DNA for the CDR3 is TGTGCCAGCAGTCAGCCTCAGGGGGCGCATGGTCAGCCCCAGCATTTT. The encoded protein is CASSQPQGAHGQPQHF. V gene TRBV28 combines with J gene TRBJ1-5; 8 positions agree with TRBD1. Germline trimming cut 5 bases from V and 6 bases from J; bases unmatched to any gene: 12. The CDR3 covers 16 residues. Per germline, CDR1 MDHEN and CDR2 SYDVKM.

At least ten counts were recorded for this clone. The chain carries TRBV6-5 and TRBJ1-3; 10 bases match TRBD1. Germline trimming cut 6 bases from V and 2 bases from J; bases unmatched to any gene: 4. This CDR3 contains 15 residues. Per the germline V gene, CDR1 is MNHEY and CDR2 is SVGAGI. The CDR3 loop is CASRVGQGPGNTIYF. For the CDR3, the DNA is TGTGCCAGCAGGGTGGGACAGGGGCCTGGAAACACCATATATTTT.

This sequence joins TRBV6-1 and TRBJ2-7; D is unclear. The CDR3 contains 17 residues. Looked up from germline, CDR1 is MNHNS and CDR2 is SASEGT. The ends were cut back, 1 base at V and 7 bases at J, with 23 bases in the middle. The CDR3 reads CASSEEVSGSSTREQYF. The CDR3 nucleotides read TGTGCCAGCAGTGAAGAGGTTAGTGGCAGCTCTACGAGGGAGCAGTACTTC.

The chain uses TRBV7-9 and TRBJ1-2; a weak D match, TRBD1 (6 bases). Looked up from germline, CDR1 is SEHNR and CDR2 is FQNEAQ (reference sequence). V lost 5 bases and J lost 0, with 13 bases in between. This CDR3 is built from 15 residues. The CDR3 reads CASSPATGPNYGYTF. The CDR3 DNA sequence: TGTGCCAGCAGCCCAGCGACAGGTCCTAACTATGGCTACACCTTC.

The rearrangement uses TRBV9 and TRBJ2-3; a weak D match, TRBD1 (6 bases). This CDR3 region has 16 residues. The germline CDR1 and CDR2 sequences are SGDLS and YYNGEE. Trimming cost V 0 bases and J 6 bases, with 17 bases left between them. The CDR3 region is CASSVGYRVQTDTQYF. The CDR3 coding sequence is TGTGCCAGCAGCGTAGGGTACAGGGTACAGACGGATACGCAGTATTTT. Full variable domain (outside the CDR3, taken from reference TRBV9 and TRBJ2-3): DSGVTQTPKHLITATGQRVTLRCSPRSGDLSVYWYQQSLDQGLQFLIQYYNGEERAKGNILERFSAQQFPDLHSELNLSSLELGDSALYFCASSVGYRVQTDTQYFGPGTRLTVL.

The gene calls are TRBV25-1 and TRBJ2-5, with 15 bases lining up with TRBD2. Germline CDR1 is MGHDK and CDR2 is SYGVNS. V lost 7 bases to trimming and J lost 1 base; unmatched junction nucleotides: 4. The CDR3 spans 16 residues. The CDR3 loop is CASTGTSGGFQETQYF. The CDR3 nucleotides read TGTGCCAGCACCGGGACTAGCGGGGGGTTCCAAGAGACCCAGTACTTC.

The chain carries TRBV5-5 and TRBJ2-7; TRBD1 agrees at 12 bases. CDR1 and CDR2 (germline): SGHKS, YYEKEE (reference sequence). The CDR3 runs 16 residues. V was clipped by 4 bases and J by 5 bases; unmatched bases: 10. The chain's CDR3 is CASSTLPGQGANEQYF. CDR3 bases: TGTGCCAGCAGCACCTTACCGGGACAGGGGGCCAACGAGCAGTACTTC.

Remarks on this clone: This sample also contains other DNA sequences that code for the same CDR3. The chain links TRBV7-9 to TRBJ2-1; 9 positions agree with TRBD2. Unmatched junction bases numbered 2, after V lost 1 base and J lost 4 bases. The CDR3 loop spans 15 amino acids. Germline loops: CDR1 SEHNR, CDR2 FQNEAQ (reference sequence). Here the CDR3 reads CASSLVAGVYNEQFF. The CDR3 bases are TGTGCCAGCAGCTTAGTAGCGGGAGTTTACAATGAGCAGTTCTTC. Combining the CDR3 with reference TRBV7-9 and TRBJ2-1 gives the whole variable domain DTGVSQNPRHKITKRGQNVTFRCDPISEHNRLYWYRQTLGQGPEFLTYFQNEAQLEKSRLLSDRFSAERPKGSFSTLEIQRTEQGDSAMYLCASSLVAGVYNEQFFGPGTRLTVL.

This chain joins TRBV28 and TRBJ2-1; 13 positions match TRBD2. The CDR3 covers 14 residues. Per germline, CDR1 MDHEN and CDR2 SYDVKM. The junction had 5 bases not matched to a gene; V was cut back by 3 bases and J by 12 bases. CDR3 loop: CASSLGLAGPGQFF. CDR3 DNA: TGTGCCAGCAGTTTGGGACTAGCGGGGCCGGGGCAGTTCTTC.

The rearrangement links TRBV10-3 to TRBJ2-7, with D uncertain. CDR3 length equals 14 residues. The V gene's germline CDR1 is ENHRY and CDR2 SYGVKD. Trimming shortened V by 0 bases and J by 4 bases, and 10 bases separated the two germline ends. CDR3 protein: CAISESGAVYEQYF. The DNA for the CDR3 is TGTGCCATCAGTGAGTCCGGAGCCGTATACGAGCAGTACTTC.

In nucleotides, the CDR3 is TGTGCCAGCAGCTTGGGACGGAGGGGGACCCAGTACTTC. Translated: CASSLGRRGTQYF. The chain carries TRBV5-6 and TRBJ2-5, with D possibly being TRBD2 (6 bases). The CDR3 length is 13 residues. Trimming shortened V by 0 bases and J by 7 bases, and 10 bases separated the two germline ends. The germline V gene has CDR1 SGHDT and CDR2 YYEEEE.